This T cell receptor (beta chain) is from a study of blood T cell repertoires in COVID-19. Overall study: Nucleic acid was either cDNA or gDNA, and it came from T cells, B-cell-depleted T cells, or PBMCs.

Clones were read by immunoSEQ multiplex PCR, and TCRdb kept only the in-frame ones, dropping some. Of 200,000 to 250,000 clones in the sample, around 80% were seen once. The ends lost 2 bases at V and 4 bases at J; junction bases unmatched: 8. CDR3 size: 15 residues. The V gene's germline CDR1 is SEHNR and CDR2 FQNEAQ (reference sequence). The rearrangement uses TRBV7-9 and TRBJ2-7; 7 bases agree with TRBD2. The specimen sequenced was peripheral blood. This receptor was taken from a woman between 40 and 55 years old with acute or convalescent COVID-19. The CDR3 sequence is CASSLLPTGGYEQYF. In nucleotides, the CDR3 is TGTGCCAGCAGCTTACTTCCCACGGGGGGTTACGAGCAGTACTTC.